Sequencing of this T cell receptor beta chain was carried out in a study of identical twins. Germline lookup yields CDR1 SGHKS and CDR2 YYEKEE (reference sequence). V lost 4 bases to trimming and J lost 5 bases; unmatched junction nucleotides: 12. The CDR3 is made up of 16 amino acids. This clonotype was counted only a few times. TCRdb processed the 5' RACE reads anew with MiXCR; each CDR3 protein has one entry. The table shows hundreds of thousands of distinct CDR3 sequences, with around 8.1% occurring only once. These data also featured in a second study, about yellow fever vaccine responses in identical twins.

This TCR derives from a young woman in good health. Material for sequencing was memory (CD45RO+) T cells sorted from blood. The chain employs TRBV5-5 and TRBJ2-1, with 7 bases aligning to TRBD2. The CDR3 DNA reads TGTGCCAGCAGCATAACACCGTCTAGCGGCCACAATGAGCAGTTCTTC. Protein: CASSITPSSGHNEQFF.